The 18 T cell receptor beta chains below were found in one sample sequenced in a study of T-cell memory formation after mild COVID-19. Each CDR3 protein is one row after TCRdb ran MiXCR on the 5' RACE reads. The sample has fewer than 450,000 distinct CDR3 sequences, 20% to 30% seen once. The specimen was PBMCs or a T cell subset sorted from them (not recorded which). The receptors originated from an adult woman who had mild COVID-19 (a few samples of this study predate the infection). Cell type and time point are not known.

Many counts were recorded for this clonotype. The V and J genes are TRBV20-1 and TRBJ2-6; no reliable D call. Per the germline V gene, CDR1 is DFQATT and CDR2 is SNEGSKA (reference sequence). Trimming took 6 bases from V and 0 from J, leaving 12 bases between them. This CDR3 is 15 amino acids long. CDR3 DNA: TGCAGTGCCCCCATTCCCTACTCTGGGGCCAACGTCCTGACTTTC. It yields the protein CSAPIPYSGANVLTF.

The chain has TRBV7-2 and TRBJ2-7; 8 bases map to TRBD1. J lost 1 base, V lost 2 bases, and 4 bases had no gene match. This CDR3 comprises 15 residues. Per the germline V gene, CDR1 is SGHTA and CDR2 is FQGNSA. CDR3 sequence reads: CASSLYRGESYEQYF. The CDR3 bases are TGTGCCAGCAGCTTATACAGGGGGGAGTCCTACGAGCAGTACTTC.

The V gene is TRBV24-1, the J gene TRBJ1-1; tentative D call: TRBD1 (6 bases). With 5 bases removed from V and 2 bases from J, the gap between germline ends came to 11 bases. CDR3 length: 14 residues. Germline lookup yields CDR1 KGHDR and CDR2 SFDVKD. CDR3 amino acids: CATSAGQSNTEAFF. CDR3 DNA: TGTGCCACCAGTGCCGGACAGTCTAACACTGAAGCTTTCTTT.

The rearrangement uses TRBV7-2 and TRBJ1-1; 9 bases map to TRBD1. The J segment lost 8 bases and the V segment lost 7 bases, leaving 11 bases of the junction unmatched. The V gene's germline CDR1 is SGHTA and CDR2 FQGNSA. CDR3 length: 14 residues. DNA of the CDR3: TGTGCCAGCACCACTACCGGGACAGGGTTCGAAGCTTTCTTT. Translated: CASTTTGTGFEAFF. Looking up the rest from reference TRBV7-2 and TRBJ1-1 gives the full variable domain: GAGVSQSPSNKVTEKGKDVELRCDPISGHTALYWYRQSLGQGLEFLIYFQGNSAPDKSGLPSDRFSAERTGGSVSTLTIQRTQQEDSAVYLCASTTTGTGFEAFFGQGTRLTVV.

This clonotype was counted between two and nine times. V usage is TRBV6-5 and J usage is TRBJ2-5; D perhaps matches TRBD1 (6 bases). The CDR3 contains 15 residues. CDR1 and CDR2 from the germline V gene are MNHEY and SVGAGI. Trimming took 7 bases from V and 7 from J, leaving 22 bases between them. The CDR3: CASNPDRRDRVTQYF. The CDR3 coding sequence is TGTGCCAGCAATCCCGACAGGCGCGATCGAGTGACCCAGTACTTC.

This clonotype was seen a handful of times. The chain joins TRBV12-3 or TRBV12-4 to TRBJ2-1; 12 bases line up with TRBD2. This CDR3 is 16 amino acids long. V lost 4 bases to trimming and J lost 4 bases; unmatched junction nucleotides: 5. CDR3 nucleotide sequence: TGTGCCAGCAGTTCGTTGACTAGCGGGGGATACAATGAGCAGTTCTTC. Translated: CASSSLTSGGYNEQFF.

This clonotype was seen more than once but under ten times. The chain combines TRBV12-3 or TRBV12-4 with TRBJ1-1; D remains unclear. The CDR3 contains 15 residues. V was trimmed by 6 bases and J by 0 bases, leaving 14 bases between them. The CDR3 reads CASRTLGEVNTEAFF. For the CDR3, the DNA is TGTGCCAGCAGGACCCTGGGAGAGGTGAACACTGAAGCTTTCTTT.

V usage is TRBV12-3 or TRBV12-4 and J usage is TRBJ2-3; 8 bases are a match to TRBD1. V was clipped by 5 bases and J by 5 bases; unmatched bases: 6. This CDR3 comprises 14 residues. The chain's CDR3 is CASSRTGTEDTQYF. In DNA form, the CDR3 reads TGTGCCAGCAGTCGGACAGGGACTGAAGATACGCAGTATTTT.

There are a few counts of this clonotype. This rearrangement joins TRBV5-1 to TRBJ2-1, with D perhaps matching TRBD1 or TRBD2 (5 bases each). CDR1 SGHRS and CDR2 YFSETQ come from the germline V gene. The CDR3 has 18 residues. Between the trimmed V and J ends, which lost 4 bases and 0 bases, there was a span of 20 bases. Here the CDR3 DNA reads TGCGCCAGCAGCCCCGAGGGGCGCCTGGTAATCTCCTACAATGAGCAGTTCTTC. Protein product: CASSPEGRLVISYNEQFF.

This clonotype has only one observation. The chain employs TRBV5-1 and TRBJ1-1; D unresolved. This CDR3 has 14 amino acids. Germline V gene lookup returns CDR1 SGHRS and CDR2 YFSETQ. V lost 0 bases, J lost 6 bases, and 12 bases lay in between. The CDR3 region is CASSLESAGPEAFF. The CDR3, as DNA: TGCGCCAGCAGCTTGGAATCAGCGGGTCCTGAAGCTTTCTTT. Looking up the rest from reference TRBV5-1 and TRBJ1-1 gives the full variable domain: KAGVTQTPRYLIKTRGQQVTLSCSPISGHRSVSWYQQTPGQGLQFLFEYFSETQRNKGNFPGRFSGRQFSNSRSEMNVSTLELGDSALYLCASSLESAGPEAFFGQGTRLTVV.

This clonotype has just a few counts. The rearrangement uses TRBV24-1 and TRBJ2-2; 10 bases agree with TRBD2. V dropped 4 bases and J dropped 0; count of bases not matched to a gene: 4. Looked up from germline, CDR1 is KGHDR and CDR2 is SFDVKD. This CDR3 is built from 17 residues. The CDR3 bases are TGTGCCACCAGTGACCCTGGGACTAGCGCGAACACCGGGGAGCTGTTTTTT. Amino acid sequence: CATSDPGTSANTGELFF.

This clonotype was picked up a small number of times. This sequence joins TRBV27 and TRBJ2-3; D is perhaps TRBD2 (6 bases). Germline V lookup: CDR1 MNHEY, CDR2 SMNVEV (reference sequence). The CDR3 extends over 18 amino acids. Trimming took 4 bases from V and 4 from J, leaving 24 bases between them. The CDR3 bases are TGTGCCAGCAGTTCCGGGACCGTCTCACGGGAGTGGGCAGATACGCAGTATTTT. It translates to CASSSGTVSREWADTQYF.

This clonotype appeared a few times. The rearrangement joins TRBV3-1 to TRBJ1-5, with unresolved D. The CDR3 sequence is 12 residues long. The V gene's germline CDR1 is LGHDT and CDR2 YNNKEL (reference sequence). The V end was cut by 5 bases, the J end by 7 bases, with 9 bases between. The CDR3 is CASSRVGQPQHF. As DNA, the CDR3 is TGTGCCAGCAGCAGGGTAGGGCAGCCCCAGCATTTT.

The chain joins TRBV13 to TRBJ2-7; TRBD1 might be the D (5 bases). Germline values: CDR1 PRHDT, CDR2 FYEKMQ (reference sequence). This CDR3 is 15 amino acids long. V gave up 0 bases and J gave up 5 bases, with 14 bases separating them. CDR3 bases: TGTGCCAGCAGCTTAGGGTCCCAGGGAATCCACGAGCAGTACTTC. This sequence encodes CASSLGSQGIHEQYF.

The sample holds a few counts of this clonotype. The V gene is TRBV5-1, the J gene TRBJ1-6; 9 nucleotides agree with TRBD1. The CDR3 is 16 amino acids. From germline, CDR1 is SGHRS and CDR2 YFSETQ. V shed 0 bases, J shed 6 bases, and the junction held 4 bases outside the gene matches. CDR3 residues: CASSLVGTGSNSPLHF. The CDR3 DNA sequence: TGCGCCAGCAGCTTGGTTGGGACAGGGTCTAATTCACCCCTCCACTTT.

V is TRBV24-1 and J is TRBJ2-7; D is perhaps TRBD1 or TRBD2 (6 bases each). Trimming cost V 5 bases and J 7 bases, with 8 bases left between them. Germline CDR1 KGHDR, CDR2 SFDVKD. This CDR3 has 11 amino acids. The CDR3 DNA reads TGTGCCACCAGTGGGGGGGCAGAGCAGTACTTC. Residues: CATSGGAEQYF.

The chain's CDR3 is CASRAGVNTEAFF. CDR3 nucleotides: TGTGCCAGCAGAGCGGGAGTGAACACTGAAGCTTTCTTT. The rearrangement links TRBV2 to TRBJ1-1; D is undetermined. Trimming left V 6 bases short and J 0 bases short, with 8 bases between. Germline-derived CDR1 and CDR2 are SNHLY and FYNNEI. The CDR3 sequence is 13 residues long.

The V and J genes are TRBV20-1 and TRBJ2-6; 7 bases agree with TRBD1. Losses at the gene ends were 1 base for V and 4 bases for J; bases not matched to a gene: 10. The length of the CDR3 is 17 residues. CDR1 is DFQATT and CDR2 is SNEGSKA in the germline V gene (reference sequence). This CDR3 is CSARGQGPLSGANVLTF. The DNA for the CDR3 is TGCAGTGCTAGAGGACAGGGCCCACTCTCCGGGGCCAACGTCCTGACTTTC.